A selection of T cell receptor beta chains follows, all from one sample in a study of cytomegalovirus exposure and HLA in healthy donors. Measured with immunoSEQ multiplex PCR; TCRdb has only the in-frame clones, and not every one. The repertoire holds 80,000 to 95,000 clones, with around 79% as singletons. Sample: PBMCs. The receptors originated from a man between 18 and 29 years old in good health and CMV-seropositive. Each CDR3 is given with its conserved first and last residue. Each record gives: J gene, CDR3 length, D gene, V gene, clone size, CDR3 DNA, CDR3 protein. The D gene is left open where the match is weak. Clone size is stated in some rows and not others, as once, few, many or a class when expanded.

TRBJ2-7	15	TRBD1	TRBV6-1	once	TGTGCCAGCAGTCTCACCGGGACAGGGTCATTCGAGCAGTACTTC	CASSLTGTGSFEQYF
TRBJ2-5	15	-	TRBV2	-	TGTGCCAGCAGGGGACTTCGTTTTGCCCGTGGGACCCAGTACTTC	CASRGLRFARGTQYF
TRBJ1-5	13	-	TRBV29-1	-	TGCAGCGTTGGACAGTATAGCAATCAGCCCCAGCATTTT	CSVGQYSNQPQHF
TRBJ2-5	12	-	TRBV7-3	-	TGTGCCAGCCAGGTGGGCCAAGAGACCCAGTACTTC	CASQVGQETQYF
TRBJ1-3	14	-	TRBV10-3	-	TGTGCCACCCGACAGAGTATTTCTGGAAACACCATATATTTT	CATRQSISGNTIYF
TRBJ1-1	12	-	TRBV21-1	few	TGTGCCAGCAGCGTAGGAGGGGCCGAAGCTTTCTTT	CASSVGGAEAFF
TRBJ1-5	13	-	TRBV2	-	TGTGCCAGCAGTGAACAGGGGACTCAGCCCCAGCATTTT	CASSEQGTQPQHF
TRBJ2-5	16	-	TRBV9	-	TGTGCCAGCAGCCGTTCGGCAGGGGTCGTAGCAGAGACCCAGTACTTC	CASSRSAGVVAETQYF
TRBJ1-3	15	TRBD1	TRBV5-4	-	TGTGCCAGCAGCTTGGGCGGGACAGGTACTAACACCATATATTTT	CASSLGGTGTNTIYF
TRBJ1-4	16	TRBD1	TRBV25-1	-	TGTGCCAGCAGTGAATACTGGACAGGGGGCGGTGAAAAACTGTTTTTT	CASSEYWTGGGEKLFF
TRBJ1-1	14	-	TRBV10-3	-	TGTGCCATCAGTGCCCAAGCAGGGAACACTGAAGCTTTCTTT	CAISAQAGNTEAFF
TRBJ2-2	14	TRBD2	TRBV29-1	few	TGCAGCGTTGAGTCAGCGGGAGACACCGGGGAGCTGTTTTTT	CSVESAGDTGELFF
TRBJ1-1	13	-	TRBV7-3	-	TGTGCCAGCAGCAGATACAGGGAGACTGAAGCTTTCTTT	CASSRYRETEAFF
TRBJ2-3	13	TRBD1	TRBV2	-	TGTGCCAGAGGGACAGGGGTACAAGATACGCAGTATTTT	CARGTGVQDTQYF
TRBJ1-2	15	-	TRBV6-6	-	TGTGCCAGCAGTTCTAGGTCAGGGTCTAACTATGGCTACACCTTC	CASSSRSGSNYGYTF
TRBJ1-2	12	TRBD1	TRBV29-1	-	TGCTGCGGACAGGGTGGTAGTTATGGCTACACCTTC	CCGQGGSYGYTF
TRBJ2-1	11	-	TRBV7-3	-	TGTGCCAGCAGCGTAGACAATGAGCAGTTCTTC	CASSVDNEQFF
TRBJ2-5	13	-	TRBV11-2	-	TGTGCCAGCAGCTTGGGCTACCAAGAGACCCAGTACTTC	CASSLGYQETQYF
TRBJ2-1	14	-	TRBV4-2	-	TGTGCCAGCAGCCAGTTAAGCGATTACAATGAGCAGTTCTTC	CASSQLSDYNEQFF
TRBJ2-7	11	-	TRBV29-1	-	TGCAGCGTTGAAGACCTGTACGAGCAGTACTTC	CSVEDLYEQYF
TRBJ2-2	13	-	TRBV29-1	-	TGCAGCGTGAGGTTGGTTGCGGCCGGGGAGCTGTTTTTT	CSVRLVAAGELFF
TRBJ1-1	14	-	TRBV5-1	-	TGCGCCAGCAGCTTCCAGGGAAGAGACACTGAAGCTTTCTTT	CASSFQGRDTEAFF
TRBJ2-7	15	TRBD1	TRBV5-4	-	TGTGCCAGCAGCTCTCCGGGACAGACCACCGGTGAGCAGTACTTC	CASSSPGQTTGEQYF
TRBJ2-3	14	-	TRBV12-2	once	TGTGCAAGTCGCTCCAGGCGTGTCACAGATACGCAGTATTTT	CASRSRRVTDTQYF
TRBJ2-5	12	TRBD2	TRBV6-1	-	TGTGCCAGCAGAGGGCCTAGCGGGAGCCAGTACTTC	CASRGPSGSQYF
TRBJ2-7	14	TRBD1	TRBV6-1	-	TGTGCCAGCAGTGATCGCAGGACAGGGGGCGAGCAGTACTTC	CASSDRRTGGEQYF
TRBJ1-5	15	-	TRBV28	-	TGTGCCAGTACCCCCGGGGCGGGGGGCTCCGACTTAGAGCATTTT	CASTPGAGGSDLEHF
TRBJ2-7	16	TRBD2	TRBV6-1	-	TGTGCCAGCAGTGGACTAGCGGGAGGAATCTCCTACGAGCAGTACTTC	CASSGLAGGISYEQYF
TRBJ1-1	13	-	TRBV28	-	TGTGCCAGCAGTAGCACAGGGATCACTGAAGCTTTCTTT	CASSSTGITEAFF
TRBJ1-5	18	TRBD1	TRBV5-1	-	TGCGCCAGCAGCTTATACCCGGGACAGGCGGGAAGCAATCAGCCCCAGCATTTT	CASSLYPGQAGSNQPQHF
TRBJ1-2	15	-	TRBV7-8	-	TGTGCCAGCAGCTTAGCAGAGCCCCGAGGTTATGGCTACACCTTC	CASSLAEPRGYGYTF
TRBJ2-5	14	-	TRBV5-1	-	TGCGCCAGCAGCTTAACAGTGTACCAAGAGACCCAGTACTTC	CASSLTVYQETQYF
TRBJ2-7	19	TRBD2	TRBV7-7	once	TGTGCTAGCAGCGCTCCGGGACTAGCGGGAGTACGCGTCGTCTACGAGCAGTACTTC	CASSAPGLAGVRVVYEQYF
TRBJ2-7	15	TRBD1	TRBV6-5	-	TGTGCCAGCAGTTACTCAGCAGGGGGCCAGTCCGAGCAGTACTTC	CASSYSAGGQSEQYF
TRBJ2-5	14	-	TRBV6-4	-	TGTGCCAGCAGTGCGGGTCCGGGGAAAGAGACCCAGTACTTC	CASSAGPGKETQYF
TRBJ2-7	14	TRBD2	TRBV13	-	TGTGCCAGCAGCTTAGAAGAGGGTAGCGGGAGACAGTACTTC	CASSLEEGSGRQYF
TRBJ1-2	11	-	TRBV20-1	-	TGCAGTGCCGGGAGAGACTATGGCTACACCTTC	CSAGRDYGYTF
TRBJ1-5	12	-	TRBV19	-	TGTGCCAGTAGTATCCCCACACGGCCCCAGCATTTT	CASSIPTRPQHF
TRBJ2-2	17	-	TRBV4-1	-	TGCGCCAGCAGCCAAGATCCCAGACTTCTGAACACCGGGGAGCTGTTTTTT	CASSQDPRLLNTGELFF
TRBJ2-2	13	-	TRBV10-1	-	TGCGCCAGCGGAAGACAGAACACCGGGGAGCTGTTTTTT	CASGRQNTGELFF
TRBJ2-1	11	-	TRBV29-1	-	TGCAGCGTTGCGTTGAGTCTCCGGCAGTTCTTC	CSVALSLRQFF
TRBJ2-7	14	-	TRBV5-1	-	TGCGCCAGCAGCTTGGGTGGTGGGCCCTACGAGCAGTACTTC	CASSLGGGPYEQYF
TRBJ2-5	15	TRBD2	TRBV9	-	TGTGCCAGCAGCGTAGCAGCGGGGCTTCAAGAGACCCAGTACTTC	CASSVAAGLQETQYF
TRBJ1-2	14	TRBD1	TRBV7-8	-	TGTGCCAGCAGCTTAGAACAGGGGGCCAGTGGCTACACCTTC	CASSLEQGASGYTF
TRBJ1-2	12	-	TRBV2	-	TGTGCCAGCAGGGGAGCTAACTATGGCTACACCTTC	CASRGANYGYTF
TRBJ2-3	13	-	TRBV10-1	-	TGCGCCAGCAGTGAGTCAGGGGTAGGCACGCAGTATTTT	CASSESGVGTQYF